This entry lists 4 T cell receptor beta chains sequenced from one sample in a study of T cell repertoires in cytomegalovirus infection. TCRdb fed the reads into MiXCR, producing one record per CDR3 protein. The repertoire holds approximately 990,000 distinct CDR3 sequences, with less than 40% as singletons. For these receptors, no antigen is known. The material was cultured CD8+ T cells from PBMCs, obtained from culture after CMV antigen stimulation. Receptor source: a human donor in good health (CMV status not recorded). Some clones in this sample may be carry-over from other donors' samples.

The V call is TRBV4-1, the J call TRBJ2-3, with D perhaps matching TRBD2 (5 bases). CDR1 and CDR2 from the germline V gene are MGHRA and YSYEKL. This CDR3 has 14 amino acids. Trimming cost V 0 bases and J 4 bases, with 8 bases left between them. The CDR3 nucleotides are TGCGCCAGCAGCCAAGAAGAGGGAGCAGATACGCAGTATTTT. This sequence encodes CASSQEEGADTQYF.

This clonotype was seen more than once but under ten times. The CDR3 loop is CASSQAGYYNEQFF. DNA for the CDR3: TGCGCCAGCAGCCAAGCCGGGTATTACAATGAGCAGTTCTTC. The gene calls are TRBV4-1 and TRBJ2-1; no firm D call. The CDR3 runs to 14 residues. V was clipped by 1 base and J by 4 bases, with 8 bases between them. CDR1 MGHRA and CDR2 YSYEKL come from the germline V gene.

This clonotype was counted at least ten times. The V gene is TRBV7-2, the J gene TRBJ2-3; perhaps TRBD2 as D (6 bases). The germline V and J ends were trimmed by 3 bases and 2 bases, with 15 bases remaining between them. Germline values: CDR1 SGHTA, CDR2 FQGNSA. The CDR3 has 16 amino acids. The CDR3 sequence: CASSFNGGYITDTQYF. In nucleotides, the CDR3 is TGTGCCAGCAGCTTCAACGGGGGTTACATCACAGATACGCAGTATTTT. Full variable domain (rest looked up from reference TRBV7-2 and TRBJ2-3): GAGVSQSPSNKVTEKGKDVELRCDPISGHTALYWYRQSLGQGLEFLIYFQGNSAPDKSGLPSDRFSAERTGGSVSTLTIQRTQQEDSAVYLCASSFNGGYITDTQYFGPGTRLTVL.

A word on this clonotype: At one of its ends the junction is not consistent with the germline gene, which may arise from a read error. The chain joins TRBV6-2 or TRBV6-3 to TRBJ1-5; D perhaps matches TRBD1 (5 bases). The CDR3 has 15 amino acids. In germline, CDR1 is MNHEY, CDR2 SVGEGT. DNA for the CDR3: TGTACCAGCAGTCGGGACCTCCCGGGGGATCAGCCCCAGCATTTT. This codes for CTSSRDLPGDQPQHF.